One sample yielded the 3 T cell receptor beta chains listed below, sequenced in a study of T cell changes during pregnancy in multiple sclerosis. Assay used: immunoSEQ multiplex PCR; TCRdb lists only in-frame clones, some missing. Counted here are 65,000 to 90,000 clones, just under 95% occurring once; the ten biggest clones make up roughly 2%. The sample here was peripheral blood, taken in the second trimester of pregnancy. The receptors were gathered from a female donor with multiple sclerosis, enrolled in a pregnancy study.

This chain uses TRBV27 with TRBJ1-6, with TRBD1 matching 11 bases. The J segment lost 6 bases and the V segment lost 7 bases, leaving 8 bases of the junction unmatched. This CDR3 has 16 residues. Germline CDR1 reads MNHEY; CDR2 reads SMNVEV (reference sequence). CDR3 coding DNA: TGTGCCAGCATCCTGGGACAGGGGGAGGTTAATTCACCCCTCCACTTT. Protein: CASILGQGEVNSPLHF.

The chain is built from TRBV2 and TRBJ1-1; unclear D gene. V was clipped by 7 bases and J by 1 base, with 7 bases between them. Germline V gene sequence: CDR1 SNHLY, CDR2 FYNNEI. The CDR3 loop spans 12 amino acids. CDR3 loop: CASTIRNTEAFF. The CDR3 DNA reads TGTGCCAGCACGATCAGGAACACTGAAGCTTTCTTT.

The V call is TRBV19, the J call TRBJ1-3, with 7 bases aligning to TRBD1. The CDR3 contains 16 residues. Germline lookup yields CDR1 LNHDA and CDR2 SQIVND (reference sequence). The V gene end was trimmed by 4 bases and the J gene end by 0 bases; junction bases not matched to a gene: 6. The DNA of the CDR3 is TGTGCCAGTAGTAAACCGGGACAGAGCTCTGGAAACACCATATATTTT. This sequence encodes CASSKPGQSSGNTIYF.